The 26 T cell receptor beta chains below come from one sample, sequenced in a study of regulatory T cells in long-lasting Graves disease. Sequencing libraries for TCR beta were prepared with iRepertoire HTBI primers and Arm-PCR of CDR3 regions. TCRdb redid the calling of the multiplex PCR reads with MiXCR, one entry per CDR3 protein. The repertoire holds hundreds of thousands of distinct CDR3 sequences, approximately 15% seen once, with 18% in the top ten. Time point: newly diagnosed GD, antithyroid drugs for less than 3 months. PBMCs were the source of the RNA used for TCR sequencing. The same specimen was also included in a second study, on T cells in Graves' hyperthyroidism and ophthalmopathy.

The sequencing used peripheral blood mononuclear cells (PBMCs), collected at new diagnosis, from a patient treated with antithyroid drugs. These receptors originate from a young woman with Graves disease.

This clonotype was observed a few times. The genes are TRBV7-9 and TRBJ2-3; 8 positions match TRBD2. CDR1 is SEHNR and CDR2 is FQNEAQ in the germline V gene (reference sequence). This CDR3 comprises 18 residues. J lost 0 bases, V lost 1 base, and 9 bases had no gene match. The CDR3 coding sequence is TGTGCCAGCAGCTTAGGTTCTTCGGGAGGGCCTAGCACAGATACGCAGTATTTT. Encoded protein: CASSLGSSGGPSTDTQYF.

A few counts support this clonotype. The chain uses TRBV7-8 and TRBJ2-4; 11 bases line up with TRBD2. The closer fit of TRBJ2-5 to the DNA end suggests the J call may be wrong. The germline gives CDR1 SGHVS, CDR2 FQNEAQ. The CDR3 length is 18 residues. The CDR3 nucleotides read TGTGCCAGCAGCCTGACGGGACTAGCGGTGGGAAGGGGGGAGACCCAGTACTTC. As protein: CASSLTGLAVGRGETQYF.

In its sample, this clonotype was seen a few times. This chain joins TRBV10-3 and TRBJ2-3; no definite D call. Looked up from germline, CDR1 is ENHRY and CDR2 is SYGVKD. This CDR3 contains 16 residues. The V and J ends lost 5 bases and 2 bases respectively, with 17 bases between them. For the CDR3, the DNA is TGTGCCATCAGTCGTGAGCCCCCCGGCACCACAGATACGCAGTATTTT. It translates to CAISREPPGTTDTQYF.

In its sample, this clonotype was seen many times. The genes are TRBV29-1 and TRBJ1-2; maybe TRBD1 (5 bases). V was shortened by 4 bases and J by 0 bases, with 12 bases between the two germline ends. CDR3 length: 14 amino acids. The germline gives CDR1 SQVTM, CDR2 ANQGSEA. Written as DNA, the CDR3 is TGCAGCGTTGCGGGGGATTCAGCTAACTATGGCTACACCTTC. Protein product: CSVAGDSANYGYTF.

This clonotype has only a few counts. The chain links TRBV27 to TRBJ2-1; D call uncertain. This CDR3 has 15 amino acids. The V end lost 5 bases, the J end lost 4 bases, and 15 bases lay between the germline ends. Germline CDR1 and CDR2: MNHEY and SMNVEV (reference sequence). CDR3 protein: CASSEGPNPYNEQFF. In DNA, the CDR3 is TGTGCCAGCAGTGAAGGACCTAACCCTTACAATGAGCAGTTCTTC.

This clonotype was observed a handful of times. V gene TRBV9 combines with J gene TRBJ2-5, with 9 bases aligning to TRBD2. The CDR3 contains 18 residues. V lost 0 bases to trimming and J lost 4 bases; unmatched junction nucleotides: 13. The germline gives CDR1 SGDLS, CDR2 YYNGEE. This chain's CDR3 is CASSVGAGGPGFGETQYF. The CDR3 nucleotides read TGTGCCAGCAGCGTAGGGGCGGGAGGGCCGGGCTTTGGAGAGACCCAGTACTTC.

This clonotype came up a few times. The J gene is TRBJ1-2, the V gene TRBV5-1; 7 positions match TRBD1. CDR3 length equals 15 residues. CDR1 is SGHRS and CDR2 is YFSETQ in the germline V gene. With V trimmed by 4 bases and J by 3 bases, 9 bases remained unmatched. As DNA, the CDR3 is TGCGCCAGCAGCCTTGGATCAGGGGGGGACTATGGCTACACCTTC. Amino acids: CASSLGSGGDYGYTF.

This clonotype was detected ten times or more. This chain joins TRBV2 and TRBJ2-2; 7 bases match TRBD1. The CDR3 spans 14 residues. CDR1 is SNHLY and CDR2 is FYNNEI in the germline V gene. Trimming cost V 5 bases and J 7 bases; bases outside gene matches: 7. Written as DNA, the CDR3 is TGTGCCAGCAGTACAGGGGTCGGTGGCGGGGAGCTGTTTTTT. Translation gives CASSTGVGGGELFF.

V usage is TRBV20-1 and J usage is TRBJ1-1, with 9 bases aligning to TRBD1. The CDR3 has 15 residues. The trim removed 0 bases at V and 3 bases at J, leaving 5 bases unmatched. CDR1 is DFQATT, CDR2 SNEGSKA, per germline (reference sequence). CDR3 coding DNA: TGCAGTGCTAGAGAGGGACAGGGAAGGTACACTGAAGCTTTCTTT. It codes for CSAREGQGRYTEAFF.

This clonotype was detected ten times or more. The gene calls are TRBV5-1 and TRBJ2-3, with 7 bases identical to TRBD1. The CDR3 totals 15 residues. The V gene end was trimmed by 4 bases and the J gene end by 2 bases; junction bases not matched to a gene: 7. The germline V gene has CDR1 SGHRS and CDR2 YFSETQ. CDR3 sequence (DNA): TGCGCCAGCAGCGCATCGACAGGGTCCACAGATACGCAGTATTTT. Protein sequence: CASSASTGSTDTQYF.

Concerning this clonotype itself: An end of the junction differs from the germline gene, which may be a read error. The gene calls are TRBV20-1 and TRBJ2-7; D is possibly TRBD1 or TRBD2 (5 bases each). The CDR3 extends over 14 amino acids. Germline CDR1 reads DFQATT; CDR2 reads SNEGSKA (reference sequence). The CDR3 DNA is TGCAGTGCCAAGGACACGGGACCCTCCTCCGAGCAGTACTTC. It encodes CSAKDTGPSSEQYF.

This clonotype occurred many times. The rearrangement joins TRBV12-3 or TRBV12-4 to TRBJ2-2; 7 nucleotides line up with TRBD1. The CDR3 has 17 amino acids. V gave up 2 bases and J gave up 6 bases; unmatched junction bases: 12. The CDR3 is CASSLKGSYRGAGELFF. CDR3 nucleotide sequence: TGTGCCAGCAGTTTAAAAGGATCATACAGGGGTGCCGGGGAGCTGTTTTTT.

This clonotype was detected ten times or more. The V and J genes are TRBV27 and TRBJ2-3; D unresolved. This CDR3 spans 15 amino acids. V was shortened by 2 bases and J by 10 bases, with 19 bases between the two germline ends. Germline V gene data show CDR1 as MNHEY and CDR2 as SMNVEV (reference sequence). This chain's CDR3 is CASSLLPETRKAQYF. The CDR3 DNA reads as TGTGCCAGCAGTTTACTGCCCGAGACGCGGAAAGCGCAGTATTTT.

This clonotype was counted at least ten times. The genes are TRBV9 and TRBJ1-1; 9 bases line up with TRBD1. V was pared by 4 bases and J by 4 bases, with 8 bases of the junction left unmatched. CDR3 size: 15 residues. The germline gives CDR1 SGDLS, CDR2 YYNGEE. The CDR3 DNA reads TGTGCCAGCAGCTTTCGACAGGGGGACGGCACTGAAGCTTTCTTT. It translates to CASSFRQGDGTEAFF.

This chain links TRBV30 with TRBJ2-7; 9 positions match TRBD1. V gave up 1 base and J gave up 3 bases; unmatched junction bases: 7. The CDR3 length is 15 residues. Germline V gives CDR1 GTSNPN, CDR2 SVGIG (reference sequence). The CDR3 region is CAWSASGQGIYEQYF. DNA of the CDR3: TGTGCCTGGAGTGCCTCGGGACAGGGTATCTACGAGCAGTACTTC.

This clonotype occurred many times. One end of the junction does not line up with germline, which may come from a read error. The chain employs TRBV28 and TRBJ2-7; perhaps TRBD1 as D (6 bases). Germline V gene data show CDR1 as MDHEN and CDR2 as SYDVKM. The CDR3 covers 10 residues. The CDR3 reads CASKGTSLFF. DNA of the CDR3: TGTGCCAGCAAGGGGACATCGTTATTTTTC.

Only a few counts were recorded for this clonotype. The V and J genes are TRBV20-1 and TRBJ2-7; tentatively, D is TRBD2 (5 bases). This CDR3 spans 14 amino acids. V was pared by 0 bases and J by 2 bases, with 11 bases between. The germline gives CDR1 DFQATT, CDR2 SNEGSKA (reference sequence). For the CDR3, the DNA is TGCAGTGCTAGAGATAATCGGGGAACCTACGAGCAGTACTTC. Its protein product is CSARDNRGTYEQYF.

This clonotype was seen a few times. V is TRBV20-1 and J is TRBJ2-3, with 8 bases fitting TRBD1. Germline V lookup: CDR1 DFQATT, CDR2 SNEGSKA (reference sequence). The CDR3 covers 13 residues. V lost 4 bases, J lost 6 bases, and 6 bases stayed unmatched. In DNA, the CDR3 is TGCAGTGCTACCCGACAGGGGTGGGATACGCAGTATTTT. Translation: CSATRQGWDTQYF.

This clonotype was counted ten times or more. V is TRBV5-1 and J is TRBJ2-7; 9 nucleotides align to TRBD2. CDR1 is SGHRS, CDR2 YFSETQ, per germline. The CDR3 sequence is 15 residues long. Unmatched junction bases numbered 8, after V lost 3 bases and J lost 4 bases. In nucleotides, the CDR3 is TGCGCCAGCAGCTCCTTACTAGCGGGCGGATACGAGCAGTACTTC. It is translated as CASSSLLAGGYEQYF.

The V call is TRBV6-2 or TRBV6-3, the J call TRBJ2-3; 7 nucleotides line up with TRBD2. Looked up from germline, CDR1 is MNHEY and CDR2 is SVGEGT. With V trimmed by 6 bases and J by 2 bases, 26 bases remained unmatched. The CDR3 covers 21 residues. This CDR3 is CASRSPLSGIWGLVVTDTQYF. The CDR3 bases are TGTGCCAGCAGATCCCCCCTCAGCGGGATCTGGGGCCTAGTGGTCACAGATACGCAGTATTTT.

This clonotype has a handful of counts. At one end, the junction sequence differs from germline, possibly due to a read error. CDR3 protein: CATSRESGTSVSRDF. The CDR3 region has the DNA TGTGCCACCAGCAGAGAAAGCGGGACTAGCGTCTCGCGGGACTTC. The rearrangement links TRBV15 to TRBJ2-4, with TRBD2 matching over 10 bases. The CDR3 is made up of 15 amino acids. Germline V gives CDR1 LNHNV, CDR2 YYDKDF (reference sequence).

This chain connects TRBV20-1 to TRBJ1-5, with a possible D match to TRBD1 (5 bases). V was pared by 5 bases and J by 3 bases, with 14 bases between. Germline lookup yields CDR1 DFQATT and CDR2 SNEGSKA (reference sequence). This CDR3 spans 14 amino acids. This chain's CDR3 is CSASKTGTNQPQHF. The CDR3, as DNA: TGCAGTGCTTCAAAAACAGGTACCAATCAGCCCCAGCATTTT.

This clonotype has more than one count but fewer than ten. V and J are TRBV9 and TRBJ1-1, with D hard to call. The CDR3 has 15 residues. Germline lookup yields CDR1 SGDLS and CDR2 YYNGEE. Deletions cut 0 bases from V and 4 bases from J, with 13 bases between. The CDR3 DNA reads TGTGCCAGCAGCGTAGGGTCCGGAGAAGGCACTGAAGCTTTCTTT. This translates into CASSVGSGEGTEAFF. The full variable domain, completed using reference TRBV9 and TRBJ1-1, is DSGVTQTPKHLITATGQRVTLRCSPRSGDLSVYWYQQSLDQGLQFLIQYYNGEERAKGNILERFSAQQFPDLHSELNLSSLELGDSALYFCASSVGSGEGTEAFFGQGTRLTVV.

This clonotype was seen ten or more times. The V call is TRBV28, the J call TRBJ1-5; TRBD1 agrees at 9 bases. The CDR3 consists of 17 residues. The ends lost 5 bases at V and 6 bases at J; junction bases unmatched: 14. Germline values: CDR1 MDHEN, CDR2 SYDVKM. The DNA of the CDR3 is TGTGCCAGCAGTCCCCGGGACAGGGTGTGGGTCAGTCAGCCCCAGCATTTT. Translating gives CASSPRDRVWVSQPQHF.

This clonotype was observed many times. This chain connects TRBV29-1 to TRBJ2-1; D is undetermined. There are 16 residues in the CDR3. From germline, CDR1 is SQVTM and CDR2 ANQGSEA. The V gene lost 4 bases and the J gene lost 4 bases, with 20 bases spanning the gap. CDR3 DNA: TGCAGCGTTGTAGAGCCATGGCAGGAGAATTACAATGAGCAGTTCTTC. This encodes CSVVEPWQENYNEQFF.

This clonotype came up many times. This clone may be a read error of a much larger clone one base away. This chain uses TRBV28 with TRBJ1-1, with D hard to call. The germline V gene encodes CDR1 MDHEN and CDR2 SYDVKM. Trimming removed 7 bases from V and 0 bases from J, with 3 bases in between. This CDR3 contains 11 residues. CDR3 sequence: CASTMNTEAFF. Written as DNA, the CDR3 is TGTGCCAGCACGATGAACACTGAAGCTTTCTTT.